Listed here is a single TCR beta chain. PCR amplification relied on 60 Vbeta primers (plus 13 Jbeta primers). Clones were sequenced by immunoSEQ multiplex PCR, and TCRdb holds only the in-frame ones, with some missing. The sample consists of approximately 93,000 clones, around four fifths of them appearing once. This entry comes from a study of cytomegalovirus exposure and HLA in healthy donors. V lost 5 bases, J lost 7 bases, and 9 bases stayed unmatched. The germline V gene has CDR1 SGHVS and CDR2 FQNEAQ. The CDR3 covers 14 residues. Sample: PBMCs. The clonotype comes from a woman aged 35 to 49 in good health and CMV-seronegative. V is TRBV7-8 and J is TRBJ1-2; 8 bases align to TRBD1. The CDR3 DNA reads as TGTGCCAGCAGCCTTCGGACAGGGCTGGGTGGCTACACCTTC. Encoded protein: CASSLRTGLGGYTF.